This TCR beta chain was identified in a study of graft-versus-host responses after intestinal transplantation. A word on this clone: Its target is unknown.

The trim removed 3 bases at V and 1 base at J, leaving 11 bases unmatched. The CDR3 spans 17 residues. Germline CDR1 reads MNHEY; CDR2 reads SMNVEV (reference sequence). Sequencing used immunoSEQ multiplex PCR; TCRdb keeps in-frame clones, though not all of them. The sample lists tens of thousands of clones; roughly 90% were seen once. The chain joins TRBV27 to TRBJ2-5, with 7 bases aligning to TRBD2. This clonotype was sampled from a human donor who was the organ donor for an intestinal transplant. The source was unstimulated CD8+ T cells sorted from spleen or lymph node cells, collected before transplant. The CDR3 sequence: CASSFRGEVYGQETQYF. Written as DNA, the CDR3 is TGTGCCAGCAGTTTCCGGGGGGAGGTTTACGGCCAAGAGACCCAGTACTTC.